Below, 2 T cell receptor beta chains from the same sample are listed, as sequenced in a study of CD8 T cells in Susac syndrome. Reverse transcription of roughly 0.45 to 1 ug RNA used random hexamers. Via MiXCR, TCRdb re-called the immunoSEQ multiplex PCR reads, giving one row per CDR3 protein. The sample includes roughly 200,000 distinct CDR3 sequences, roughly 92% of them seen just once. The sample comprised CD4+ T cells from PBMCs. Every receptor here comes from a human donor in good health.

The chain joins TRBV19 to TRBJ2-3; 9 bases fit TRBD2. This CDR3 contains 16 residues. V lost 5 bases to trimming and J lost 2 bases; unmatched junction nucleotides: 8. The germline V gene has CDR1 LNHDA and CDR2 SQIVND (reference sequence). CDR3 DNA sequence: TGTGCCAGTAGTTCGCTAGCGGGGACCCTCACAGATACGCAGTATTTT. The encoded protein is CASSSLAGTLTDTQYF.

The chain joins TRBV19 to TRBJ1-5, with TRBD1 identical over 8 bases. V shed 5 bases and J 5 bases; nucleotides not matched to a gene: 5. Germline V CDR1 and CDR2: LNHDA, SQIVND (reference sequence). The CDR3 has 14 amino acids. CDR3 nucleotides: TGTGCCAGTAGTCCAGGGGGCAGTTATCAGCCCCAGCATTTT. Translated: CASSPGGSYQPQHF.